Listed here is a single T cell receptor beta chain. As yet, its antigen is unknown. CDR3 length: 14 residues. V lost 4 bases and J 2 bases, leaving 10 bases between the germline ends. Germline loops: CDR1 SGDLS, CDR2 YYNGEE. This sample is drawn from a study of cytomegalovirus exposure and HLA in healthy donors. Measured with immunoSEQ multiplex PCR; TCRdb has only the in-frame clones, and not every one. The table lists 220,000 or so clones, around 80% of them singletons, with more than 13% in the top ten. Study results and caveats: It was reportedly the case that the classifier diagnosed cytomegalovirus status with high specificity and sensitivity. Usually a TCR sequence was rare, but some public TCRs were found in many donors. A few chains tied to CMV proved CMV antigen-specific in vitro. Subsequent analysis of the approximately 120 validation repertoires found a tendency for first-cohort TCR clusters to co-occur.

What was sequenced was PBMCs. The receptor was derived from a woman younger than 45 in good health and CMV-seropositive. The chain uses TRBV9 and TRBJ2-1, with D uncertain. CDR3 sequence (DNA): TGTGCCAGCAGCCCCGCCGTCCCCTACAATGAGCAGTTCTTC. The encoded protein is CASSPAVPYNEQFF. Looking up the rest from reference TRBV9 and TRBJ2-1 gives the full variable domain: DSGVTQTPKHLITATGQRVTLRCSPRSGDLSVYWYQQSLDQGLQFLIQYYNGEERAKGNILERFSAQQFPDLHSELNLSSLELGDSALYFCASSPAVPYNEQFFGPGTRLTVL.